This record covers a single TCR beta chain. Its cognate antigen is unknown. This entry belongs to a study of cytomegalovirus exposure and HLA in healthy donors. In the PCR, 60 Vbeta and 13 Jbeta primers were used. Produced via immunoSEQ multiplex PCR; TCRdb's table is partial and in-frame only. The sample lists more than 20,000 clones; over 65% were seen once. Notes on the study in general: A prior analysis recorded that most TCR beta V segments were productive about 87% or about 30% of the time. A later analysis associated 15,000 to 20,000 TCR beta sequences with HLA alleles at a 0.05 false discovery rate.

The CDR3 extends over 13 amino acids. Germline values: CDR1 LNHDA, CDR2 SQIVND (reference sequence). J lost 5 bases, V lost 7 bases, and 5 bases had no gene match. The TCR sequence derives from a man aged 55 to 70 in good health and CMV-seronegative. Source material: PBMCs. This rearrangement joins TRBV19 to TRBJ1-5, with 7 bases fitting TRBD1. The DNA of the CDR3 is TGTGCCAGTAAGGGACAGCCATATCAGCCCCAGCATTTT. Protein: CASKGQPYQPQHF. The full variable domain, its missing parts supplied by reference TRBV19 and TRBJ1-5, is DGGITQSPKYLFRKEGQNVTLSCEQNLNHDAMYWYRQDPGQGLRLIYYSQIVNDFQKGDIAEGYSVSREKKESFPLTVTSAQKNPTAFYLCASKGQPYQPQHFGDGTRLSIL.